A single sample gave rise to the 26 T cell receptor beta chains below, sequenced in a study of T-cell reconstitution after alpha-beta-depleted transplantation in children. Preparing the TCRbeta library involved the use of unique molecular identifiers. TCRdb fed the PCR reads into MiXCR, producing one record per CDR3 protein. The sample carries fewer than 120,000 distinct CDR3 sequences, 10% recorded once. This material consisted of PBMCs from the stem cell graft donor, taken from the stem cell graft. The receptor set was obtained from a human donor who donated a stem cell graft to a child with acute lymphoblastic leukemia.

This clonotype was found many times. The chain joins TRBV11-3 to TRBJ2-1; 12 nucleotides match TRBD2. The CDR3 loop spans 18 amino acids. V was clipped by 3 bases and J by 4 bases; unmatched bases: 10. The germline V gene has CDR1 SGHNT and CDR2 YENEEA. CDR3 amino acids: CASSFRLAGGPGYNEQFF. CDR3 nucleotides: TGTGCCAGCAGCTTCCGGCTAGCGGGAGGGCCGGGATACAATGAGCAGTTCTTC.

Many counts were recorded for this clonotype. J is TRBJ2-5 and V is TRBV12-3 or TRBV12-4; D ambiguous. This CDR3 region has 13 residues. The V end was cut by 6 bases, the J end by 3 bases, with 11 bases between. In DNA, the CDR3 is TGTGCCAGCAGACCCCCCGATAAAGAGACCCAGTACTTC. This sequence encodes CASRPPDKETQYF.

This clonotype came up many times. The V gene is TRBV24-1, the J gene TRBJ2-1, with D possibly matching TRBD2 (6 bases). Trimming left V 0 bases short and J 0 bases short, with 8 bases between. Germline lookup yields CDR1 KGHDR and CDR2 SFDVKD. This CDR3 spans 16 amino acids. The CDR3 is CATSDLGGSSYNEQFF. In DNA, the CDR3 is TGTGCCACCAGTGATTTGGGAGGGAGCTCCTACAATGAGCAGTTCTTC.

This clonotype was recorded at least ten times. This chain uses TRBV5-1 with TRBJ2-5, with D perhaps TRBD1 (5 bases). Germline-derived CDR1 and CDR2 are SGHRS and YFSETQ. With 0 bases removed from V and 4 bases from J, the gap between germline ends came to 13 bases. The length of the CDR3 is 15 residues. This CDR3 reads CASSLGSQQGETQYF. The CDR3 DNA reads TGCGCCAGCAGCTTGGGATCCCAGCAGGGAGAGACCCAGTACTTC.

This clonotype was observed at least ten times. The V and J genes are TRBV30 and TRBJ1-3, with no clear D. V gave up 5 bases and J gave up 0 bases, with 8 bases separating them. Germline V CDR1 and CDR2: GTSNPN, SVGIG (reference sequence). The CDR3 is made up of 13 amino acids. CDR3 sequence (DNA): TGTGCCTGGGACGGAAACTCTGGAAACACCATATATTTT. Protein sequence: CAWDGNSGNTIYF.

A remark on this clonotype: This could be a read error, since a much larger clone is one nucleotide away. The CDR3 sequence: CSAKKGNTQYF. CDR3 nucleotide sequence: TGCAGTGCCAAAAAGGGGAATACGCAGTATTTT. The rearrangement links TRBV20-1 to TRBJ2-3, with TRBD1 as a possible D gene (5 bases). CDR1 is DFQATT, CDR2 SNEGSKA, per germline (reference sequence). CDR3 length: 11 amino acids. Trimming removed 6 bases from V and 7 bases from J, with 11 bases in between.

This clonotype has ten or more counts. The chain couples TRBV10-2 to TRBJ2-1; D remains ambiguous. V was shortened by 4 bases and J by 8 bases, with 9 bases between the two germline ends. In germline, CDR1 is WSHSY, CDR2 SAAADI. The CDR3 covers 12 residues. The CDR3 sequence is CASSASAHEQFF. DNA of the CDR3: TGCGCCAGCAGTGCCAGTGCTCATGAGCAGTTCTTC.

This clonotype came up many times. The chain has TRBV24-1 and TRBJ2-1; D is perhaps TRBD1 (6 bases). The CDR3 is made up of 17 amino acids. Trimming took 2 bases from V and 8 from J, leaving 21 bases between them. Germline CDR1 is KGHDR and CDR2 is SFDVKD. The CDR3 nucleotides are TGTGCCACCAGTGATTCTTCTTCCGACAGGCTGAGAGATGAGCAGTTCTTC. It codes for CATSDSSSDRLRDEQFF.

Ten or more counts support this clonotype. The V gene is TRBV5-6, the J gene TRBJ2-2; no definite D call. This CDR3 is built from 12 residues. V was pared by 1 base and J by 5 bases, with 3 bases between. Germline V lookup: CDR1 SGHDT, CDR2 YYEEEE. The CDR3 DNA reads TGTGCCAGCAGCTTGCAGACCGGGGAGCTGTTTTTT. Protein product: CASSLQTGELFF. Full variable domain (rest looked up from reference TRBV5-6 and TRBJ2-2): DAGVTQSPTHLIKTRGQQVTLRCSPKSGHDTVSWYQQALGQGPQFIFQYYEEEERQRGNFPDRFSGHQFPNYSSELNVNALLLGDSALYLCASSLQTGELFFGEGSRLTVL.

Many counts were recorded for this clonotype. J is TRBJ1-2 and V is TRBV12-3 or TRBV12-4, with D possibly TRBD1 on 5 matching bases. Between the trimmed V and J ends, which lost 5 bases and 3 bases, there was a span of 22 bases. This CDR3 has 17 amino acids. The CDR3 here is CASSLSYAQGLHYGYTF. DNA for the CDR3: TGTGCCAGCAGTCTATCTTATGCTCAGGGTTTGCACTATGGCTACACCTTC.

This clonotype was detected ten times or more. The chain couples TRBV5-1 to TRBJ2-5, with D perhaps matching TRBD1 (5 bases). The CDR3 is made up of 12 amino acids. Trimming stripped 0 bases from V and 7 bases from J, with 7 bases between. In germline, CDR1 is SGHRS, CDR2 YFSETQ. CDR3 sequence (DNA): TGCGCCAGCAGCTTGGAAACAGGGACCCAGTACTTC. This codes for CASSLETGTQYF. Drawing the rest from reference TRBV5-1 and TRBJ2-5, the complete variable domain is KAGVTQTPRYLIKTRGQQVTLSCSPISGHRSVSWYQQTPGQGLQFLFEYFSETQRNKGNFPGRFSGRQFSNSRSEMNVSTLELGDSALYLCASSLETGTQYFGPGTRLLVL.

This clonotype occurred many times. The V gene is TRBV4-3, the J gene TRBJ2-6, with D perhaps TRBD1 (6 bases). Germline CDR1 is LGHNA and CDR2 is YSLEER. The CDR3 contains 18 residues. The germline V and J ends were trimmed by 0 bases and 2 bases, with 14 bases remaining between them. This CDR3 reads CASSQDDPRTAGANVLTF. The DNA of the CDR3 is TGCGCCAGCAGCCAAGATGATCCCCGGACAGCTGGGGCCAACGTCCTGACTTTC.

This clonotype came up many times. The CDR3 sequence: CASSLARGRVDTQYF. The CDR3 nucleotides read TGTGCCAGCAGCTTAGCACGGGGGCGCGTGGATACGCAGTATTTT. This chain connects TRBV13 to TRBJ2-3, with D perhaps matching TRBD1 or TRBD2 (6 bases each). Germline CDR1 PRHDT, CDR2 FYEKMQ (reference sequence). V was trimmed by 1 base and J by 6 bases, leaving 14 bases between them. The CDR3 consists of 15 residues.

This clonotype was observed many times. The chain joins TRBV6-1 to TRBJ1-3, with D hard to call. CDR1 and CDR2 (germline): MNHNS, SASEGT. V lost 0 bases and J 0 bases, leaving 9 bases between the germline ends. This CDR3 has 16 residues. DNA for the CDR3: TGTGCCAGCAGTGAAGCGAAGGGTTACTCTGGAAACACCATATATTTT. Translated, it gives CASSEAKGYSGNTIYF.

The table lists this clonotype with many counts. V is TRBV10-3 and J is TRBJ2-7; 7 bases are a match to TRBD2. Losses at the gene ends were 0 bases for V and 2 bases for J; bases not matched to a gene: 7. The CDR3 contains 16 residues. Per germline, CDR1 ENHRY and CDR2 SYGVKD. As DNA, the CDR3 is TGTGCCATCAGTGAGTCATTCGGGGGGTCCGCCTACGAGCAGTACTTC. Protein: CAISESFGGSAYEQYF.

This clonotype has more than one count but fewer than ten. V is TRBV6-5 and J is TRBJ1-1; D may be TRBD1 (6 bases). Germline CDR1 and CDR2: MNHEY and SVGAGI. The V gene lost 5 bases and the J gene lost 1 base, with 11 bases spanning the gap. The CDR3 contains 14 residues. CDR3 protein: CASSNRGPNTEAFF. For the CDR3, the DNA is TGTGCCAGCAGTAACCGGGGGCCGAACACTGAAGCTTTCTTT.

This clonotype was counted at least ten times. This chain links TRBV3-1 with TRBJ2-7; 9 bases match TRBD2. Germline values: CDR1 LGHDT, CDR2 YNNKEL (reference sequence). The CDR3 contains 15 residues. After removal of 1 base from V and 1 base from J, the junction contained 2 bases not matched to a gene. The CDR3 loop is CASSQGTSASYEQYF. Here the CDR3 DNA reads TGTGCCAGCAGCCAAGGGACTAGCGCTTCCTACGAGCAGTACTTC.

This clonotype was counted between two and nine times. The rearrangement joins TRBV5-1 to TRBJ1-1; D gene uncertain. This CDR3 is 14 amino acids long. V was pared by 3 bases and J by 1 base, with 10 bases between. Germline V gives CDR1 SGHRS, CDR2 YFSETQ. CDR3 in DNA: TGCGCCAGCAGCTCGGGAGGGCCGAACACTGAAGCTTTCTTT. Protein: CASSSGGPNTEAFF. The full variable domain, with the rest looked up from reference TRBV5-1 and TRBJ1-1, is KAGVTQTPRYLIKTRGQQVTLSCSPISGHRSVSWYQQTPGQGLQFLFEYFSETQRNKGNFPGRFSGRQFSNSRSEMNVSTLELGDSALYLCASSSGGPNTEAFFGQGTRLTVV.

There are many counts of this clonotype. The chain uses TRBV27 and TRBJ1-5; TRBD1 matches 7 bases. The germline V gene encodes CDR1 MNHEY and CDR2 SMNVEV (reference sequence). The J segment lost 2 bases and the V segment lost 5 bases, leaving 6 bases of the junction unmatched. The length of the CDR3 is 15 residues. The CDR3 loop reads CASSTRTGRNQPQHF. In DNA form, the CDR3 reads TGTGCCAGCAGTACCCGGACAGGTCGCAATCAGCCCCAGCATTTT.

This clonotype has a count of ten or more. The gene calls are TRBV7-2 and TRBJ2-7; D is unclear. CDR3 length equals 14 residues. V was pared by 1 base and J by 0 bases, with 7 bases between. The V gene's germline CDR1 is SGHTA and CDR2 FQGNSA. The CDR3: CASSLGHNSYEQYF. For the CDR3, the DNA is TGTGCCAGCAGCTTAGGACACAACTCCTACGAGCAGTACTTC.

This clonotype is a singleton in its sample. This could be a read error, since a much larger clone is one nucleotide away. The CDR3 bases are TGTGCCAGCAGTAAACTAGCGGGGGGGCCGAATAAGCAGTTCTTC. Residues: CASSKLAGGPNKQFF. The genes are TRBV6-1 and TRBJ2-1; 13 nucleotides align to TRBD2. Trimming at V came to 5 bases and at J to 11 bases, leaving 9 bases not matched to a gene. Germline V gives CDR1 MNHNS, CDR2 SASEGT. The CDR3 is made up of 15 amino acids.

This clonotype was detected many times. DNA of the CDR3: TGCGCCAGCAGCTTCGACAGGCCTAATTCACCCCTCCACTTT. It yields the protein CASSFDRPNSPLHF. The chain recombines TRBV5-1 with TRBJ1-6, with D perhaps TRBD1 (6 bases). V was trimmed by 2 bases and J by 6 bases, leaving 9 bases between them. Germline V lookup: CDR1 SGHRS, CDR2 YFSETQ. There are 14 residues in the CDR3.

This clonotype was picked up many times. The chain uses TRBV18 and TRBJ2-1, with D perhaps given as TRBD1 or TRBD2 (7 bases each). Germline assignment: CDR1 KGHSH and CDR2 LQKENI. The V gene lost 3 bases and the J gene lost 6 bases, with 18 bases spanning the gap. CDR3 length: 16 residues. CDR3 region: CASSPPQGRGINEQFF. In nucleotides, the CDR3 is TGTGCCAGCTCACCCCCACAGGGGAGGGGGATCAATGAGCAGTTCTTC.

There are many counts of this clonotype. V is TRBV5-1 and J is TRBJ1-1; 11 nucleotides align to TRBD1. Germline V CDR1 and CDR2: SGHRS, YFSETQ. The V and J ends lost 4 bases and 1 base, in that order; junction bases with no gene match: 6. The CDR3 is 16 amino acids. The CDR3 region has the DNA TGCGCCAGCAGCCCCACGGGACAGGGGGGGAACACTGAAGCTTTCTTT. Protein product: CASSPTGQGGNTEAFF. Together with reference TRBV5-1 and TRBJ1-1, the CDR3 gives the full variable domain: KAGVTQTPRYLIKTRGQQVTLSCSPISGHRSVSWYQQTPGQGLQFLFEYFSETQRNKGNFPGRFSGRQFSNSRSEMNVSTLELGDSALYLCASSPTGQGGNTEAFFGQGTRLTVV.

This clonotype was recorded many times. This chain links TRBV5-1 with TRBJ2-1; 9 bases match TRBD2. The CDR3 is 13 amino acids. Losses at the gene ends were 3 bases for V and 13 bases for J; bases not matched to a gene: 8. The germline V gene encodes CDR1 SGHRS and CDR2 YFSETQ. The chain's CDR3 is CASSSPTSGSQFF. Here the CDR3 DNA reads TGCGCCAGCAGCTCTCCAACTAGCGGGTCCCAGTTCTTC.

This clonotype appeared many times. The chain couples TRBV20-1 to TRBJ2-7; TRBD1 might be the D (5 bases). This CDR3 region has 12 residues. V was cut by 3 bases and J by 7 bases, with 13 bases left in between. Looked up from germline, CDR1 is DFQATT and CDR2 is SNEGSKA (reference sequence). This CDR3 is CSASYGAREQYF. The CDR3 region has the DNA TGCAGTGCTAGTTATGGGGCGCGGGAGCAGTACTTC.